A single sample is the source of the 18 T cell receptor beta chains below, sequenced in a study of CD8+CD57+ T cells in acquired aplastic anemia. Profiling of TCR beta VDJ combinations and CDR3 sequences used genomic DNA as template. TCRdb re-analysed the reads in MiXCR, keeping a single row per CDR3 protein. The sample has over 250,000 distinct CDR3 sequences, about three fifths seen once. For sequencing, patients were chosen who had shown expansion of CD8+CD57+ cells by flow cytometry. The specimen sequenced was sorted CD4+, CD8+, or CD8+CD57+ T cells (not recorded which) from PBMCs. The receptor source for this set is a human donor with aplastic anemia.

V and J are TRBV6-1 and TRBJ2-3; D ambiguous. With 5 bases removed from V and 6 bases from J, the gap between germline ends came to 9 bases. CDR1 and CDR2 from the germline V gene are MNHNS and SASEGT. The CDR3 totals 12 residues. This chain's CDR3 is CASSTILDTQYF. The DNA for the CDR3 is TGTGCCAGCAGTACAATCTTGGATACGCAGTATTTT.

V gene TRBV29-1 combines with J gene TRBJ1-1; TRBD1 is a possible D gene (5 bases). CDR3 length: 12 residues. V dropped 4 bases and J dropped 4 bases, with 10 bases sitting between them. The V gene's germline CDR1 is SQVTM and CDR2 ANQGSEA. The CDR3 spells CSVVKGSTEAFF. For the CDR3, the DNA is TGCAGCGTTGTTAAGGGGAGCACTGAAGCTTTCTTT.

This clonotype came up many times. The gene calls are TRBV20-1 and TRBJ1-2, with 9 positions matching TRBD1. In germline, CDR1 is DFQATT, CDR2 SNEGSKA (reference sequence). CDR3 length: 13 residues. V gave up 3 bases and J gave up 6 bases; unmatched junction bases: 5. The CDR3 nucleotides are TGCAGTGCTAGGATGGGACAGGGACATGGCTACACCTTC. It specifies CSARMGQGHGYTF.

This clonotype was seen a few times. This chain uses TRBV2 with TRBJ2-7; D unresolved. Trimming pared 2 bases from V and 4 bases from J, leaving 9 bases between. Looked up from germline, CDR1 is SNHLY and CDR2 is FYNNEI. CDR3 length: 13 amino acids. Here the CDR3 DNA reads TGTGCCAGCAGTGAAATGTTGGGGTACGAGCAGTACGTC. Translation: CASSEMLGYEQYV.

This clonotype was seen ten or more times. This sequence joins TRBV5-1 and TRBJ2-1; TRBD1 matches 7 bases. Looked up from germline, CDR1 is SGHRS and CDR2 is YFSETQ. CDR3 length: 16 residues. The V and J ends lost 4 bases and 7 bases, in that order; junction bases with no gene match: 14. The CDR3 DNA is TGCGCCAGCAGCCCCCAGCCCGGGACAGAAATAAATGAGCAGTTCTTC. It specifies CASSPQPGTEINEQFF.

This chain uses TRBV7-2 with TRBJ2-7, with D tentatively TRBD2 (6 bases). The J call is doubtful: the DNA matches TRBJ2-5 better. The CDR3 covers 15 residues. CDR1 is SGHTA, CDR2 FQGNSA, per germline. The CDR3 sequence is CASSISGGGLETQYF. The CDR3 DNA reads TGTGCCAGTAGTATCTCCGGGGGAGGTTTGGAGACCCAGTACTTC.

V gene TRBV20-1 combines with J gene TRBJ2-5; a weak D match, TRBD2 (7 bases). Trimming removed 4 bases at V and 4 bases at J, with 13 bases between. CDR1 and CDR2 (germline): DFQATT, SNEGSKA (reference sequence). There are 13 residues in the CDR3. The CDR3 protein is CSAIRGGRETQYF. CDR3 sequence (DNA): TGCAGTGCTATTAGGGGGGGTCGAGAGACCCAGTACTTC.

The chain couples TRBV25-1 to TRBJ1-1; D remains unclear. The CDR3 is 12 amino acids. Per germline, CDR1 MGHDK and CDR2 SYGVNS. Trimming cost V 2 bases and J 6 bases, with 7 bases left between them. CDR3 residues: CASSEQPSEAFF. The DNA for the CDR3 is TGTGCCAGCAGTGAACAACCCTCTGAAGCTTTCTTT.

The chain has TRBV24-1 and TRBJ2-1; possible D gene TRBD1, 6 bases. This CDR3 is 13 amino acids long. Germline CDR1 reads KGHDR; CDR2 reads SFDVKD. The germline V and J ends were trimmed by 7 bases and 7 bases, with 13 bases remaining between them. CDR3 sequence (DNA): TGTGCCACCAGAGGGGGTGAGACGAATGAGCAGTTCTTC. Residues: CATRGGETNEQFF.

The chain employs TRBV7-9 and TRBJ2-3; 7 bases fit TRBD2. The CDR3 loop spans 15 amino acids. In germline, CDR1 is SEHNR, CDR2 FQNEAQ (reference sequence). J lost 3 bases, V lost 6 bases, and 9 bases had no gene match. CDR3 loop: CASRDPWEGTDTQYF. The CDR3 DNA reads TGTGCCAGCAGGGACCCATGGGAGGGTACAGATACGCAGTATTTT.

CDR3 sequence: CSAERRGGDEQYF. The CDR3 region has the DNA TGCAGTGCTGAGCGGCGGGGGGGGGACGAGCAGTACTTC. The chain combines TRBV20-1 with TRBJ2-7; 9 nucleotides agree with TRBD2. The germline CDR1 and CDR2 sequences are DFQATT and SNEGSKA (reference sequence). J gave up 5 bases and V 5 bases, and 7 bases lay outside the gene matches. This CDR3 is built from 13 residues.

Remarks on this clonotype: No conserved phenylalanine or tryptophan ends this CDR3, so it is likely a read error. The chain has TRBV29-1 and TRBJ1-1; possible D gene TRBD1, 6 bases. CDR3 length: 14 residues. Germline V gene lookup returns CDR1 SQVTM and CDR2 ANQGSEA. Between the trimmed V and J ends, which lost 0 bases and 3 bases, there was a span of 11 bases. CDR3 coding DNA: TGCAGCGTTGAAGAGGCAGGGGTTTACACTGAAGCTTTCCTT. Protein: CSVEEAGVYTEAFL.

The J gene is TRBJ1-1, the V gene TRBV7-6; D is uncertain. Trimming shortened V by 8 bases and J by 2 bases, and 18 bases separated the two germline ends. Germline V gives CDR1 SGHVS, CDR2 FNYEAQ. The CDR3 runs to 15 residues. CDR3 residues: CASSPRVEGNTEAFF. Here the CDR3 DNA reads TGTGCCAGCTCCCCGAGGGTTGAGGGTAACACTGAAGCTTTCTTT.

The rearrangement joins TRBV5-4 to TRBJ1-2; D not resolved. This CDR3 comprises 14 residues. V was trimmed by 5 bases and J by 1 base, leaving 12 bases between them. Germline V CDR1 and CDR2: SGHNT, YYREEE (reference sequence). In DNA, the CDR3 is TGTGCCAGCAGACTCGGAGGAGGTAACTATGGCTACACCTTC. Protein: CASRLGGGNYGYTF.

This clonotype was counted many times. The V gene is TRBV6-5, the J gene TRBJ1-2; D is possibly TRBD1 (5 bases). The CDR3 sequence is 13 residues long. Trimming took 0 bases from V and 12 from J, leaving 14 bases between them. Germline CDR1 is MNHEY and CDR2 is SVGAGI. In DNA, the CDR3 is TGTGCCAGCAGTTACTCTATGCAGGGCCTACACACCTTC. Amino acid sequence: CASSYSMQGLHTF.

This clonotype was picked up many times. The rearrangement uses TRBV7-3 and TRBJ2-7; 9 bases map to TRBD2. This CDR3 contains 13 residues. V shed 3 bases, J shed 7 bases, and the junction held 4 bases outside the gene matches. Germline loops: CDR1 SGHTA, CDR2 FQGTGA. This CDR3 is CASSLAGGREQYF. In DNA form, the CDR3 reads TGTGCCAGCAGCTTGGCGGGAGGGCGAGAGCAGTACTTC.

This clonotype was detected many times. The chain couples TRBV7-6 to TRBJ2-2, with D uncertain. The V end lost 0 bases, the J end lost 6 bases, and 8 bases lay between the germline ends. The CDR3 has 14 amino acids. Germline V gives CDR1 SGHVS, CDR2 FNYEAQ. The CDR3 DNA sequence: TGTGCCAGCAGCTTAGCGGCCAATGCCGGGGAGCTGTTTTTT. Its translation: CASSLAANAGELFF.

This clonotype was recorded at least ten times. The chain combines TRBV15 with TRBJ2-3; 8 bases line up with TRBD1. CDR1 is LNHNV and CDR2 is YYDKDF in the germline V gene (reference sequence). The CDR3 has 15 residues. V lost 3 bases to trimming and J lost 2 bases; unmatched junction nucleotides: 4. The CDR3 region has the DNA TGTGCCACCAGCAGGGACAGGGTTCTCACAGATACGCAGTATTTT. It is translated as CATSRDRVLTDTQYF.